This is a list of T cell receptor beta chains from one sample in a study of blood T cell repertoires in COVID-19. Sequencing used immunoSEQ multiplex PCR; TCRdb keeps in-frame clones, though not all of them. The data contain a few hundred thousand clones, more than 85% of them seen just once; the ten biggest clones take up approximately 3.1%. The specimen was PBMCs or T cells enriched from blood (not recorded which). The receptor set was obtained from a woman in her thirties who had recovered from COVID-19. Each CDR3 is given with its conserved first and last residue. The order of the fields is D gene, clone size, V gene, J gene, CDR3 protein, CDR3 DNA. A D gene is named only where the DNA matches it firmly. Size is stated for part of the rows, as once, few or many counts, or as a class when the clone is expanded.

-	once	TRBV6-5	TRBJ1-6	CASRTTGSSPLHF	TGTGCCAGCAGGACCACAGGGAGTTCACCCCTCCACTTT
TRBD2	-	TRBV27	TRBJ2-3	CASTASGHDTQYF	TGTGCCAGCACGGCTAGCGGACATGATACGCAGTATTTT
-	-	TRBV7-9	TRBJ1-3	CASSPKGRGLSGNTIYF	TGTGCCAGCAGCCCAAAGGGGCGGGGACTCTCTGGAAACACCATATATTTT
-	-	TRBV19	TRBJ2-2	CASINGGRNTGELFF	TGTGCCAGTATAAATGGGGGCCGTAACACCGGGGAGCTGTTTTTT
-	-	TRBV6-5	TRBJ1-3	CASSSGEGSGNTIYF	TGTGCCAGCAGTTCCGGGGAGGGCTCTGGAAACACCATATATTTT
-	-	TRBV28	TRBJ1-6	CASSAAGVAYNSPLHF	TGTGCCAGCAGTGCCGCGGGGGTTGCCTATAATTCACCCCTCCACTTT
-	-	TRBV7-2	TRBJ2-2	CASSSRLDTGELFF	TGTGCCAGCAGTTCCAGACTTGACACCGGGGAGCTGTTTTTT
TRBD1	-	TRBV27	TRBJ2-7	CASSLSGTAATYEQYF	TGTGCCAGCAGTTTATCCGGGACAGCCGCAACCTACGAGCAGTACTTC
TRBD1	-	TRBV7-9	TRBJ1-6	CASSRPGTENSPLHF	TGTGCCAGCAGCCGCCCCGGGACAGAAAATTCACCCCTCCACTTT
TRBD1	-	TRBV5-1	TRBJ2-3	CASRTGTGGPDTQYF	TGCGCCAGCAGGACCGGGACAGGGGGGCCAGATACGCAGTATTTT
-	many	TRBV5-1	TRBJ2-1	CASSLGQVDNEQFF	TGCGCCAGCAGCTTGGGACAAGTCGACAATGAGCAGTTCTTC
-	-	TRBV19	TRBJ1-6	CASSMLWSSYNSPLHF	TGTGCCAGTAGTATGTTGTGGAGCTCCTATAATTCACCCCTCCACTTT
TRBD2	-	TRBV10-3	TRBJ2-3	CAISGLAGETSGTDTQYF	TGTGCCATCAGTGGACTAGCGGGAGAGACAAGCGGCACAGATACGCAGTATTTT
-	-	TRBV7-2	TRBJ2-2	CASSLSRLANTGELFF	TGTGCCAGCAGCCTATCGAGACTAGCGAACACCGGGGAGCTGTTTTTT
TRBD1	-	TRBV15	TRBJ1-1	CATSRGGTGVYEAFF	TGTGCCACCAGCAGAGGTGGGACAGGGGTTTATGAAGCTTTCTTT
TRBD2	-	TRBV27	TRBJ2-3	CASSFEMGGMTDTQYF	TGTGCCAGCAGTTTCGAGATGGGGGGGATGACAGATACGCAGTATTTT
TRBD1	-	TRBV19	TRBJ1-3	CASTPSEAGGGNTIYF	TGTGCCAGTACTCCATCCGAGGCAGGGGGAGGAAACACCATATATTTT
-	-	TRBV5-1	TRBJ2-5	CASSFQGEETQYF	TGCGCCAGCAGCTTCCAGGGCGAGGAGACCCAGTACTTC
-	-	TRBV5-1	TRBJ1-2	CASSLAAGEVHYGYTF	TGCGCCAGCAGCTTGGCCGCGGGGGAGGTTCACTATGGCTACACCTTC
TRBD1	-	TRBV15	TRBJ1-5	CATRQGDQPQHF	TGTGCCACAAGACAGGGTGATCAGCCCCAGCATTTT
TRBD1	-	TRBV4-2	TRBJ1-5	CASSHGQGDRSNQPQHF	TGTGCCAGCAGCCATGGGCAGGGGGATAGGAGCAATCAGCCCCAGCATTTT
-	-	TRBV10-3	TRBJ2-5	CAISQELETQYF	TGTGCCATATCCCAAGAGTTAGAGACCCAGTACTTC
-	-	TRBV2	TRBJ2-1	CASSEFGNEQFF	TGTGCCAGCAGTGAGTTCGGGAATGAGCAGTTCTTC
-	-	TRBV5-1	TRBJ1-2	CASSPLMAPSGGYTF	TGCGCCAGCAGCCCACTAATGGCCCCCAGCGGTGGCTACACCTTC
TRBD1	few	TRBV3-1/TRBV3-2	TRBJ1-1	CASSQGTGGYTEAFF	TGTGCCAGCAGCCAGGGGACAGGGGGCTACACTGAAGCTTTCTTT
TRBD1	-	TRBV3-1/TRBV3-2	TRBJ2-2	CASRSRGRTGELFF	TGTGCCAGCCGAAGCAGGGGGCGCACCGGGGAGCTGTTTTTT
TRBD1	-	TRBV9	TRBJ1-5	CASSRTGGHQPQHF	TGTGCCAGCAGTCGGACAGGGGGCCATCAGCCCCAGCATTTT
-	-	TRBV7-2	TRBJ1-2	CASSLEGAPGGYTF	TGTGCCAGCAGCCTCGAAGGGGCCCCAGGTGGCTACACCTTC
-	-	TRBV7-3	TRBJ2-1	CASSLSDSYNEQFF	TGTGCCAGCAGCCTAAGCGACTCCTACAATGAGCAGTTCTTC
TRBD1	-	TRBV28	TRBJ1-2	CASSSTGDTNYGYTF	TGTGCCAGCAGTTCGACAGGGGACACTAACTATGGCTACACCTTC
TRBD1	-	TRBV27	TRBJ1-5	CASRNSGGTQPQHF	TGTGCCAGCAGAAACTCAGGGGGAACTCAGCCCCAGCATTTT
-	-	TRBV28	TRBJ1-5	CASSGGGRRGNQPQHF	TGTGCCAGCAGTGGGGGAGGGAGGAGAGGCAATCAGCCCCAGCATTTT
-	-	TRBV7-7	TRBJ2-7	CASSLGPGASYEQYF	TGTGCTAGCAGCTTGGGGCCGGGAGCCTCCTACGAGCAGTACTTC
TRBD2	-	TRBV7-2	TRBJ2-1	CASSLGAGGGGEQFF	TGTGCCAGCAGCTTAGGAGCGGGAGGAGGGGGTGAGCAGTTCTTC
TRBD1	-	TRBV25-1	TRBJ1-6	CASSKEGQGDSPLHF	TGTGCCAGCAGTAAGGAAGGACAGGGGGATTCACCCCTCCACTTT
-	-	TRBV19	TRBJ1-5	CASSMATPQPQHF	TGTGCCAGTAGTATGGCCACGCCTCAGCCCCAGCATTTT
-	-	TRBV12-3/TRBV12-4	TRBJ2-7	CASSLLFGEQYF	TGTGCCAGCAGTTTATTATTCGGGGAGCAGTACTTC
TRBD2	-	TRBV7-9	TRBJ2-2	CASGRAGTGELFF	TGTGCCAGCGGGAGGGCGGGCACCGGGGAGCTGTTTTTT
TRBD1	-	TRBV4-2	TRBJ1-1	CASSQDPGQGPTEAFF	TGTGCCAGCAGCCAGGATCCGGGACAGGGGCCCACTGAAGCTTTCTTT
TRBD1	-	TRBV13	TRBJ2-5	CASSLEGTATGQETQYF	TGTGCCAGCAGCTTAGAAGGGACAGCAACGGGTCAAGAGACCCAGTACTTC
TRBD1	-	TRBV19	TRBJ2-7	CASSMTGASYEQYF	TGTGCCAGTAGTATGACAGGGGCCTCCTACGAGCAGTACTTC
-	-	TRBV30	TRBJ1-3	CAWSVRLNQNTIYF	TGTGCCTGGAGTGTACGACTTAATCAAAACACCATATATTTT
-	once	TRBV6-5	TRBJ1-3	CASRGRGGVGNTIYF	TGTGCCAGCAGGGGTCGTGGGGGCGTAGGAAACACCATATATTTT
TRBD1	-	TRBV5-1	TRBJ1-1	CASSLLTGGNTEAFF	TGCGCCAGCAGCTTACTGACAGGGGGCAACACTGAAGCTTTCTTT
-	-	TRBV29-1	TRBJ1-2	CSAGGRAPSYGYTF	TGCAGCGCCGGGGGGAGGGCCCCTAGCTATGGCTACACCTTC
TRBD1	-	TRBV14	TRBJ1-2	CASSEDRSYGYTF	TGTGCCAGCAGCGAGGACAGGTCCTATGGCTACACCTTC
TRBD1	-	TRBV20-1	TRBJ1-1	CSASRDSNTEAFF	TGCAGTGCTAGTAGGGACAGCAACACTGAAGCTTTCTTT
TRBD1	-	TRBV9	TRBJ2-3	CASTVGQVSTDTQYF	TGTGCCAGCACCGTCGGACAGGTTAGCACAGATACGCAGTATTTT
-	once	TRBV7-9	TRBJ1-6	CASSFDRSSPLHF	TGTGCCAGCAGCTTCGACAGGTCTTCACCCCTCCACTTT
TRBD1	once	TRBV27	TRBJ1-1	CASSLIFRGRGRSEAFF	TGTGCCAGCAGTTTAATATTCAGGGGGCGCGGAAGGAGTGAAGCTTTCTTT